Below, 17 T cell receptor beta chains from the same sample are listed, as sequenced in a study of T cell repertoires in cytomegalovirus infection. TCRdb independently ran MiXCR on the reads; one entry per CDR3 protein. The sample includes some 310,000 distinct CDR3 sequences, roughly 25% seen only once; the top ten take 13%. Their specific antigens are unknown. Source: cultured PBMCs, taken from culture after CMV antigen stimulation. Receptor source: a human donor in good health (CMV status not recorded). Some clones in this sample may be carry-over from other donors' samples.

This clonotype came up many times. This chain links TRBV7-6 with TRBJ1-5; D unclear. CDR3 length: 15 residues. The V gene's germline CDR1 is SGHVS and CDR2 FNYEAQ. Trimming pared 5 bases from V and 0 bases from J, leaving 11 bases between. CDR3 coding DNA: TGTGCCAGCAGCCCCGGACGGGGTAGCAATCAGCCCCAGCATTTT. This translates into CASSPGRGSNQPQHF.

The chain carries TRBV27 and TRBJ2-2; D is unresolved. The length of the CDR3 is 15 residues. Germline V gene data show CDR1 as MNHEY and CDR2 as SMNVEV (reference sequence). The ends were cut back, 3 bases at V and 6 bases at J, with 14 bases in the middle. This chain's CDR3 is CASSFGSVWAGELFF. The CDR3 bases are TGTGCCAGCAGTTTCGGATCAGTTTGGGCCGGGGAGCTGTTTTTT.

The rearrangement joins TRBV7-2 to TRBJ2-2, with 7 bases that match TRBD2. Unmatched junction bases numbered 6, after V lost 7 bases and J lost 7 bases. CDR3 length: 13 amino acids. Germline V gene sequence: CDR1 SGHTA, CDR2 FQGNSA. CDR3 region: CASNYGRSGELFF. CDR3 DNA: TGTGCCAGCAACTACGGGAGGAGCGGGGAGCTGTTTTTT.

The chain uses TRBV7-2 and TRBJ2-1, with TRBD2 matching 7 bases. V shed 1 base, J shed 4 bases, and the junction held 7 bases outside the gene matches. There are 16 residues in the CDR3. CDR1 and CDR2 from the germline V gene are SGHTA and FQGNSA. CDR3 DNA sequence: TGTGCCAGCAGCTTAGGGAGGAGCGGGGTTTACAATGAGCAGTTCTTC. This codes for CASSLGRSGVYNEQFF.

The chain couples TRBV3-1 to TRBJ2-7; D not resolved. This CDR3 comprises 11 residues. Germline assignment: CDR1 LGHDT and CDR2 YNNKEL (reference sequence). With 4 bases removed from V and 4 bases from J, the gap between germline ends came to 5 bases. The CDR3 sequence: CASSREYEQYF. CDR3 nucleotide sequence: TGTGCCAGCAGCCGCGAATACGAGCAGTACTTC.

The gene calls are TRBV5-6 and TRBJ1-3; 9 bases fit TRBD1. The CDR3 is 15 residues long. With 5 bases clipped from V and 0 bases from J, the junction kept 3 bases outside the gene matches. Germline assignment: CDR1 SGHDT and CDR2 YYEEEE. CDR3 sequence (DNA): TGTGCCAGCAGACCGACAGGGGGCTCTGGAAACACCATATATTTT. This gives the protein CASRPTGGSGNTIYF. Supplemented by reference TRBV5-6 and TRBJ1-3, the full variable domain reads DAGVTQSPTHLIKTRGQQVTLRCSPKSGHDTVSWYQQALGQGPQFIFQYYEEEERQRGNFPDRFSGHQFPNYSSELNVNALLLGDSALYLCASRPTGGSGNTIYFGEGSWLTVV.

The chain couples TRBV18 to TRBJ1-4; 9 bases agree with TRBD1. Germline CDR1 and CDR2: KGHSH and LQKENI. After removal of 3 bases from V and 7 bases from J, the junction contained 15 bases not matched to a gene. The CDR3 contains 18 residues. The CDR3 sequence is CASSPPDWTGDGGEKLFF. The CDR3 nucleotides read TGTGCCAGCTCACCTCCGGACTGGACAGGGGATGGTGGTGAAAAACTGTTTTTT.

The V gene is TRBV7-2, the J gene TRBJ2-1, with D possibly TRBD2 on 5 matching bases. There are 14 residues in the CDR3. The germline CDR1 and CDR2 sequences are SGHTA and FQGNSA. The V gene lost 5 bases and the J gene lost 8 bases, with 16 bases spanning the gap. The CDR3: CASSASLLGHEQFF. The CDR3 nucleotides are TGTGCCAGCAGCGCCTCCCTACTAGGACATGAGCAGTTCTTC.

This clonotype was detected a few times. The chain carries TRBV6-2 or TRBV6-3 and TRBJ2-1, with unresolved D. Per the germline V gene, CDR1 is MNHEY and CDR2 is SVGEGT. The CDR3 has 16 residues. V shed 7 bases and J shed 6 bases, with 22 bases lying between them. The DNA of the CDR3 is TGTGCCAGCACCTCGGTTCTCAGGTTGGTGATCAATGAGCAGTTCTTC. It yields the protein CASTSVLRLVINEQFF.

This clonotype occurred a few times. This rearrangement joins TRBV4-1 to TRBJ2-7; D tentatively fits TRBD1 or TRBD2 (5 bases each). Germline CDR1 reads MGHRA; CDR2 reads YSYEKL. V lost 2 bases to trimming and J lost 6 bases, with 17 bases between them. This CDR3 comprises 15 residues. CDR3 sequence reads: CASSQIKFRGGEQYV. The CDR3 DNA is TGCGCCAGCAGCCAAATAAAGTTCCGTGGGGGCGAGCAGTACGTC.

The chain carries TRBV28 and TRBJ1-5; a weak D match, TRBD1 (6 bases). This CDR3 contains 15 residues. The V end was cut by 3 bases, the J end by 3 bases, with 12 bases between. Germline V gene lookup returns CDR1 MDHEN and CDR2 SYDVKM. CDR3 sequence: CASSFLQGNNQPQHF. The CDR3 DNA reads as TGTGCCAGCAGTTTCCTACAGGGAAACAATCAGCCCCAGCATTTT.

This clonotype was recorded a few times. The V gene is TRBV7-9, the J gene TRBJ1-1; 7 bases are a match to TRBD1. Per the germline V gene, CDR1 is SEHNR and CDR2 is FQNEAQ (reference sequence). The CDR3 covers 12 residues. J lost 6 bases, V lost 3 bases, and 1 base had no gene match. The DNA for the CDR3 is TGTGCCAGCAGCTTTCAGGGGGCTGAAGCTTTCTTT. It translates to CASSFQGAEAFF.

V is TRBV20-1 and J is TRBJ2-3; no clear D. The V gene's germline CDR1 is DFQATT and CDR2 SNEGSKA (reference sequence). This CDR3 region has 13 residues. The germline V and J ends were trimmed by 1 base and 4 bases, with 9 bases remaining between them. The CDR3 sequence: CSARALGPDTQYF. The DNA of the CDR3 is TGCAGTGCTAGAGCGCTAGGGCCAGATACGCAGTATTTT.

The sample holds a few counts of this clonotype. The CDR3 sequence is CASARGGRSDVQYF. CDR3 sequence (DNA): TGTGCCAGCGCTCGGGGCGGGAGGTCCGACGTCCAGTATTTT. The chain combines TRBV2 with TRBJ2-3; 8 bases match TRBD2. Unmatched junction bases numbered 16, after V lost 8 bases and J lost 12 bases. The CDR3 runs to 14 residues. Germline CDR1 and CDR2: SNHLY and FYNNEI.

This chain links TRBV28 with TRBJ1-1; D unclear. The CDR3 is 12 amino acids. Trimming left V 3 bases short and J 6 bases short, with 8 bases between. Per germline, CDR1 MDHEN and CDR2 SYDVKM. The CDR3: CASSFGSAEAFF. In nucleotides, the CDR3 is TGTGCCAGCAGTTTCGGCTCGGCTGAAGCTTTCTTT.

This clonotype was counted at least ten times. The rearrangement uses TRBV7-9 and TRBJ1-1; D possibly corresponds to TRBD1 (5 bases). The CDR3 spans 15 residues. CDR1 is SEHNR, CDR2 FQNEAQ, per germline (reference sequence). V lost 1 base and J 0 bases, leaving 9 bases between the germline ends. The CDR3 DNA is TGTGCCAGCAGCTTAGTTGAGGGGCTGAACACTGAAGCTTTCTTT. As protein: CASSLVEGLNTEAFF.

The chain combines TRBV19 with TRBJ2-5, with D uncertain. CDR1 is LNHDA, CDR2 SQIVND, per germline (reference sequence). V dropped 5 bases and J dropped 5 bases, with 12 bases sitting between them. This CDR3 has 13 amino acids. DNA of the CDR3: TGTGCCAGTAGTCCACAGAAGCGCGAGACCCAGTACTTC. Protein: CASSPQKRETQYF.